The rows below give T cell receptor beta chains drawn from one sample of a study of graft-versus-host responses after intestinal transplantation. Measured with immunoSEQ multiplex PCR; TCRdb has only the in-frame clones, and not every one. The table includes approximately 92,000 clones, under 95% detected once. These receptors have no identified antigens. This specimen consisted of unstimulated CD8+ T cells sorted from spleen or lymph node cells, obtained before intestinal transplant. The receptors shown here come from a human donor who received an intestinal transplant. Each CDR3 is given with its conserved first and last residue.

>TRBJ1-2|TRBV7-4
CASTPSYGTANGYTF
>TRBJ1-5|TRBV4-2
CASSQDVGQGLQPQHF
>TRBJ1-2|TRBV7-9
CASSFYEGIQGGYTF
>TRBJ1-5|TRBV27
CASSFGQNQPQHF
>TRBJ2-2|TRBV4-1
CASSQYISNTGELFF
>TRBJ2-2|TRBV7-9
CASSLVLQPGELFF
>TRBJ2-7|TRBV27
CASSEDRTSYEQYF
>TRBJ1-1|TRBV13
CASSPDTRLNTEAFF
>TRBJ2-7|TRBV5-5
CASSLGWDLSYEQYF
>TRBJ1-5|TRBV19
CASSCEGGMGYSNQPQHF
>.|TRBV7-2
CASRSGTGFPYEQYF
>TRBJ1-1|TRBV6-5
CASSQPATGGTEAFF
>TRBJ1-1|TRBV28
CASSLSEENTEAFF
>TRBJ2-3|TRBV6-5
CASSYSDTQYF
>TRBJ1-2|TRBV2
CASSPGQGDYGYTF
>TRBJ2-1|TRBV30
CAWSGSEQFF
>TRBJ1-2|TRBV6-5
CASSYSGFGGGYGYTF
>TRBJ2-3|TRBV6-5
CASSYLSGGSDTQYF
>TRBJ2-3|TRBV6-4
CASSDSGGATDTQYF
>TRBJ2-1|TRBV6-5
CASSWGQGADEQFF
>TRBJ2-1|TRBV5-1
CASSLEGLYNEQFF
>TRBJ2-1|TRBV28
CASSLFGGSSYNEQFF
>TRBJ1-6|TRBV11-1
CASSPTNSPLHF
>TRBJ2-7|TRBV19
CASSIGGGGHYEQYF
>TRBJ2-3|TRBV9
CASSVSGGGTDTQYF
>TRBJ2-7|TRBV30
CAWTSLREQYF
>TRBJ1-3|TRBV5-4
CASSSEVSGNTIYF
>TRBJ2-3|TRBV7-6
CASSSVEAQDTQYF
>TRBJ2-7|TRBV27
CASTRGSEQYF
>TRBJ1-1|TRBV4-1
CASSQDPPGNTEAFF
>TRBJ2-3|TRBV7-9
CASSLSGGRGDTQYF
>TRBJ2-3|TRBV29-1
CSVEQGTDTQYF
>TRBJ2-5|TRBV9
CASSVGGALQETQYF
>TRBJ2-1|TRBV18
CASSPPTGPLYNEQFF
>TRBJ2-5|TRBV6-1
CASTQTPQSGGTQYF
>TRBJ1-2|TRBV6-5
CASTFDRNYGYTF
>TRBJ2-2|TRBV9
CASSPLFPGELFF
>TRBJ1-2|TRBV6-5
CASRGGRDRGDGYTF
>TRBJ2-3|TRBV19
CASSGTGRDTQYF
>TRBJ2-7|TRBV5-6
CASSLREYEQYF
>TRBJ1-4|TRBV2
CASSPFPRDRGEKLFF
>TRBJ1-4|TRBV7-2
CASSLVGEKLFF
>TRBJ2-1|TRBV2
CASRGPRDFPENEQFF
>TRBJ1-2|TRBV11-2
CASSLDGWTNYGYTF
>TRBJ2-1|TRBV6-4
CASSTTSGGANEQFF
>TRBJ2-2|TRBV5-6
CASSLDLEFGHTNTGELFF
>TRBJ2-7|TRBV7-9
CASSLPTSGTYEQYF
>TRBJ2-5|TRBV15
CATSTVEWTSGEGVQETQYF